Following are 17 T cell receptor beta chains from one sample sequenced in a study of response to subunit inactivated influenza vaccine. TCRdb ran MiXCR on the RT-PCR reads and lists one entry per CDR3 protein. The repertoire holds 150,000 to 200,000 distinct CDR3 sequences, with roughly 12% as singletons. The same data also went into a second study, on T cells expressing NK-cell markers. That report adds: 5'RACE template switching built TCR beta cDNA with unique molecular identifiers.

The source was CD8+ T cells sorted from PBMCs, collected 11 to 12 days after vaccination. The source of these receptors is a middle-aged man who received an inactivated influenza vaccine.

There are a few counts of this clonotype. The rearrangement links TRBV19 to TRBJ2-7; 7 bases agree with TRBD2. CDR1 and CDR2 from the germline V gene are LNHDA and SQIVND (reference sequence). J lost 4 bases, V lost 6 bases, and 9 bases had no gene match. This CDR3 is 14 amino acids long. CDR3 amino acids: CASSDVGEGYEQYF. The CDR3 DNA is TGTGCCAGTAGCGATGTAGGGGAGGGTTACGAGCAGTACTTC. Together with reference TRBV19 and TRBJ2-7, the CDR3 gives the full variable domain: DGGITQSPKYLFRKEGQNVTLSCEQNLNHDAMYWYRQDPGQGLRLIYYSQIVNDFQKGDIAEGYSVSREKKESFPLTVTSAQKNPTAFYLCASSDVGEGYEQYFGPGTRLTVT.

The rearrangement uses TRBV9 and TRBJ2-3; D is uncertain. CDR1 SGDLS and CDR2 YYNGEE come from the germline V gene. CDR3 size: 16 residues. The V end lost 2 bases, the J end lost 4 bases, and 17 bases lay between the germline ends. The DNA for the CDR3 is TGTGCCAGCAGCGTTGGGGATACTTTTCCTCCAGATACGCAGTATTTT. This encodes CASSVGDTFPPDTQYF.

This clonotype turned up a few times. The J gene is TRBJ2-5, the V gene TRBV6-5, with D uncertain. Trimming left V 0 bases short and J 5 bases short, with 10 bases between. The germline V gene encodes CDR1 MNHEY and CDR2 SVGAGI. There are 14 residues in the CDR3. Here the CDR3 reads CASSYSIGLETQYF. The CDR3 region has the DNA TGTGCCAGCAGTTACTCGATAGGGTTGGAGACCCAGTACTTC.

The chain carries TRBV5-1 and TRBJ2-5; 13 nucleotides match TRBD2. Trimming cost V 2 bases and J 0 bases; bases outside gene matches: 4. This CDR3 contains 17 residues. Germline V gene data show CDR1 as SGHRS and CDR2 as YFSETQ. The CDR3 protein is CASSFTSGREYQETQYF. Written as DNA, the CDR3 is TGCGCCAGCAGCTTTACTAGCGGGAGGGAGTACCAAGAGACCCAGTACTTC.

The V and J genes are TRBV6-5 and TRBJ1-5, with D tentatively TRBD1 (5 bases). V lost 8 bases to trimming and J lost 3 bases, with 8 bases between them. The CDR3 extends over 12 amino acids. CDR1 and CDR2 (germline): MNHEY, SVGAGI. CDR3 DNA sequence: TGTGCCAGCGGGGCCTACAATCAGCCCCAGCATTTT. It is translated as CASGAYNQPQHF.

There are a few counts of this clonotype. V usage is TRBV10-3 and J usage is TRBJ2-2; D is undetermined. V gave up 3 bases and J gave up 7 bases, with 9 bases separating them. Germline V gene sequence: CDR1 ENHRY, CDR2 SYGVKD. The CDR3 contains 13 residues. CDR3 sequence reads: CAISEMVLGELFF. DNA of the CDR3: TGTGCCATCAGTGAAATGGTCCTCGGGGAGCTGTTTTTT.

This sequence joins TRBV4-1 and TRBJ1-2; TRBD1 is a possible D gene (5 bases). The germline V gene has CDR1 MGHRA and CDR2 YSYEKL. The CDR3 consists of 15 residues. Trimming shortened V by 1 base and J by 1 base, and 10 bases separated the two germline ends. CDR3 in amino acids: CASSQVGGNNYGYTF. In DNA form, the CDR3 reads TGCGCCAGCAGCCAAGTGGGGGGAAATAACTATGGCTACACCTTC.

This clonotype was seen only a few times. The V and J genes are TRBV20-1 and TRBJ2-7; D tentatively reads TRBD1 or TRBD2 (5 bases each). The CDR3 sequence is 16 residues long. Germline V gene sequence: CDR1 DFQATT, CDR2 SNEGSKA (reference sequence). The V and J ends lost 2 bases and 3 bases respectively, with 20 bases between them. CDR3 coding DNA: TGCAGTGCTAGACCTAGCTCGGCAGGGCAACTCTACGAGCAGTACTTC. Its translation: CSARPSSAGQLYEQYF.

The chain links TRBV7-9 to TRBJ2-7; 7 bases match TRBD1. Germline V gene sequence: CDR1 SEHNR, CDR2 FQNEAQ (reference sequence). J was trimmed by 3 bases and V by 1 base; bases with no gene match: 9. There are 16 residues in the CDR3. CDR3 nucleotides: TGTGCCAGCAGCTTAGGATCAAGGGGGCCGTACTACGAGCAGTACTTC. Translated, it gives CASSLGSRGPYYEQYF.

V usage is TRBV2 and J usage is TRBJ2-1, with D possibly TRBD1 on 5 matching bases. Trimming left V 8 bases short and J 3 bases short, with 14 bases between. Germline V lookup: CDR1 SNHLY, CDR2 FYNNEI. There are 14 residues in the CDR3. The CDR3 protein is CASPKGQGYNEQFF. The CDR3 nucleotides are TGTGCCAGCCCAAAAGGGCAGGGCTACAATGAGCAGTTCTTC. The full variable domain, completed using reference TRBV2 and TRBJ2-1, is EPEVTQTPSHQVTQMGQEVILRCVPISNHLYFYWYRQILGQKVEFLVSFYNNEISEKSEIFDDQFSVERPDGSNFTLKIRSTKLEDSAMYFCASPKGQGYNEQFFGPGTRLTVL.

The chain has TRBV28 and TRBJ2-3; 9 positions agree with TRBD1. Germline values: CDR1 MDHEN, CDR2 SYDVKM. V dropped 3 bases and J dropped 3; count of bases not matched to a gene: 7. The CDR3 consists of 16 residues. The CDR3 loop reads CASSFGRDRATDTQYF. Written as DNA, the CDR3 is TGTGCCAGCAGTTTTGGGAGGGACAGGGCAACAGATACGCAGTATTTT.

This clonotype has only a few counts. V and J are TRBV6-5 and TRBJ2-5; D might be TRBD1 or TRBD2, each matching 5 bases. V was pared by 4 bases and J by 5 bases, with 20 bases between. Looked up from germline, CDR1 is MNHEY and CDR2 is SVGAGI. CDR3 length equals 16 residues. The chain's CDR3 is CASSFPTGAPGETQYF. CDR3 DNA: TGTGCCAGCAGTTTCCCTACCGGGGCGCCGGGGGAGACCCAGTACTTC.

The chain is built from TRBV13 and TRBJ2-5; 7 bases are shared with TRBD1. The J segment lost 3 bases and the V segment lost 5 bases, leaving 6 bases of the junction unmatched. Germline V gene data show CDR1 as PRHDT and CDR2 as FYEKMQ (reference sequence). The CDR3 runs to 14 residues. CDR3 protein: CASSPPTGKETQYF. DNA of the CDR3: TGTGCCAGCAGCCCACCGACAGGGAAAGAGACCCAGTACTTC.

This clonotype came up a few times. This sequence joins TRBV27 and TRBJ2-2, with 9 bases lining up with TRBD2. This CDR3 is built from 16 residues. V was pared by 0 bases and J by 8 bases, with 7 bases of the junction left unmatched. Germline CDR1 and CDR2: MNHEY and SMNVEV (reference sequence). As DNA, the CDR3 is TGTGCCAGCAGTTTATCTAGCGGGGGCTTGGGTGGGGAGCTGTTTTTT. Amino acids: CASSLSSGGLGGELFF.

This chain links TRBV10-2 with TRBJ1-1; D gene ambiguous. The CDR3 has 16 residues. From germline, CDR1 is WSHSY and CDR2 SAAADI. Trimming stripped 3 bases from V and 0 bases from J, with 14 bases between. The CDR3 here is CASSDHQTNMNTEAFF. DNA for the CDR3: TGCGCCAGCAGTGACCATCAAACCAACATGAACACTGAAGCTTTCTTT.

This clonotype has more than one count but fewer than ten. The V and J genes are TRBV12-3 or TRBV12-4 and TRBJ2-6; D gene ambiguous. The V and J ends lost 8 bases and 13 bases respectively, with 15 bases between them. The CDR3 spans 12 residues. The CDR3 nucleotides read TGTGCCAGCTGGACCCAAGGTTGGGTCCTGACTTTC. It translates to CASWTQGWVLTF.

This clonotype was seen at least ten times. V gene TRBV5-1 combines with J gene TRBJ2-2, with 7 bases that match TRBD1. The CDR3 runs to 15 residues. With V trimmed by 4 bases and J by 3 bases, 6 bases remained unmatched. In germline, CDR1 is SGHRS, CDR2 YFSETQ. CDR3 DNA: TGCGCCAGCAGCACCCGACAGGGCCACACCGGGGAGCTGTTTTTT. Amino acid sequence: CASSTRQGHTGELFF. Using reference TRBV5-1 and TRBJ2-2 for the parts outside the CDR3, the full variable domain is KAGVTQTPRYLIKTRGQQVTLSCSPISGHRSVSWYQQTPGQGLQFLFEYFSETQRNKGNFPGRFSGRQFSNSRSEMNVSTLELGDSALYLCASSTRQGHTGELFFGEGSRLTVL.